What follows are 8 T cell receptor beta chains derived from one specimen sequenced in a study of beta chain features in type 1 diabetes. Sequencing targeted expressed TCRB transcripts, as all isolated RNA had been reverse transcribed. Profiled with immunoSEQ multiplex PCR; TCRdb holds only in-frame clones, not every one. The table has about 230,000 clones, roughly 9.6% seen once. The sequencing input was naive CD4+ T cells from blood. These receptors were collected from a woman aged 18-30 years in good health.

A few counts support this clone. This CDR3 reads CASASGLAGGVTQYF. The CDR3 DNA reads as TGCGCCAGCGCCTCGGGACTAGCGGGAGGGGTTACGCAGTATTTT. The genes are TRBV5-1 and TRBJ2-3; 16 positions match TRBD2. Germline lookup yields CDR1 SGHRS and CDR2 YFSETQ. The CDR3 is made up of 15 amino acids. Germline trimming cut 7 bases from V and 8 bases from J; bases unmatched to any gene: 7.

Of note for this clone: With a much larger clone just one base away, this may be a read error. The V gene is TRBV7-8, the J gene TRBJ2-7; 7 bases map to TRBD1. This CDR3 contains 14 residues. CDR1 is SGHVS, CDR2 FQNEAQ, per germline. V shed 5 bases and J 4 bases; nucleotides not matched to a gene: 8. The CDR3 reads CASSGGQRKYEQYF. As DNA, the CDR3 is TGTGCCAGCAGCGGGGGACAGAGGAAATACGAGCAGTACTTC. Full variable domain (outside the CDR3, taken from reference TRBV7-8 and TRBJ2-7): GAGVSQSPRYKVAKRGQDVALRCDPISGHVSLFWYQQALGQGPEFLTYFQNEAQLDKSGLPSDRFFAERPEGSVSTLKIQRTQQEDSAVYLCASSGGQRKYEQYFGPGTRLTVT.

Here the CDR3 reads CASSSTGTGGYTF. The CDR3, as DNA: TGTGCCAGCAGTTCGACAGGGACCGGGGGCTACACCTTC. This sequence joins TRBV6-9 and TRBJ1-2; 7 bases map to TRBD1. CDR1 and CDR2 (germline): MNHGY, SVAAGI. V was clipped by 4 bases and J by 8 bases; unmatched bases: 7. The CDR3 loop spans 13 amino acids.

Ten or more counts support this clone. This chain joins TRBV5-4 and TRBJ2-3, with 9 positions matching TRBD2. After removal of 0 bases from V and 6 bases from J, the junction contained 2 bases not matched to a gene. Germline loops: CDR1 SGHNT, CDR2 YYREEE (reference sequence). There are 14 residues in the CDR3. DNA of the CDR3: TGTGCCAGCAGCTTGGATAGCGGGAGTGATACGCAGTATTTT. Amino acids: CASSLDSGSDTQYF.

The CDR3 is CASSLGQENYGYTF. The CDR3 DNA is TGTGCCAGCAGCCTCGGACAGGAAAACTATGGCTACACCTTC. The chain recombines TRBV7-9 with TRBJ1-2, with TRBD1 identical over 7 bases. The length of the CDR3 is 14 residues. CDR1 SEHNR and CDR2 FQNEAQ come from the germline V gene (reference sequence). The V segment lost 5 bases and the J segment 2 bases; nucleotides outside the gene matches: 5.

The chain links TRBV7-9 to TRBJ2-3; TRBD2 is a possible D gene (6 bases). From germline, CDR1 is SEHNR and CDR2 FQNEAQ (reference sequence). With 0 bases removed from V and 0 bases from J, the gap between germline ends came to 10 bases. The CDR3 extends over 16 amino acids. CDR3 in DNA: TGTGCCAGCAGCTTAGCTGGGACTCCTAGCACAGATACGCAGTATTTT. The encoded protein is CASSLAGTPSTDTQYF.

This clone was recorded at least ten times. V usage is TRBV7-2 and J usage is TRBJ2-3; a weak D match, TRBD2 (5 bases). Looked up from germline, CDR1 is SGHTA and CDR2 is FQGNSA. This CDR3 contains 14 residues. V was cut by 3 bases and J by 0 bases, with 7 bases left in between. DNA for the CDR3: TGTGCCAGCAGCTTCCGCGGGAGCACAGATACGCAGTATTTT. The encoded protein is CASSFRGSTDTQYF.

In this sample, this clone turned up a few times. The CDR3 DNA reads TGTGCCAGCACCCTTATCGGACAGGGGACCTATGGCTACACCTTC. Translating it yields CASTLIGQGTYGYTF. The rearrangement links TRBV28 to TRBJ1-2, with 9 bases fitting TRBD1. The CDR3 has 15 amino acids. Germline trimming cut 7 bases from V and 4 bases from J; bases unmatched to any gene: 10. Germline V lookup: CDR1 MDHEN, CDR2 SYDVKM.